A single sample gave rise to the 15 T cell receptor beta chains below, sequenced in a study of T cells and Merkel cell carcinoma outcomes. Clones were read by immunoSEQ multiplex PCR, and TCRdb kept only the in-frame ones, dropping some. The sample has about 15,000 clones; just under 95% are singletons. The specimen was tumor tissue from Merkel cell carcinoma. Receptors were obtained from a human donor with Merkel cell carcinoma.

The genes are TRBV15 and TRBJ2-4; D is unresolved. The CDR3 is 12 residues long. With 0 bases removed from V and 13 bases from J, the gap between germline ends came to 10 bases. The germline V gene encodes CDR1 LNHNV and CDR2 YYDKDF (reference sequence). Written as DNA, the CDR3 is TGTGCCACCAGCAGAGATTTCCAAACCCAGTACTTC. It yields the protein CATSRDFQTQYF.

V usage is TRBV7-9 and J usage is TRBJ1-2; D is uncertain. V dropped 1 base and J dropped 7 bases, with 10 bases sitting between them. Germline CDR1 is SEHNR and CDR2 is FQNEAQ (reference sequence). This CDR3 is 13 amino acids long. Here the CDR3 reads CASSLGLWTGYTF. DNA of the CDR3: TGTGCCAGCAGCTTAGGACTCTGGACTGGCTACACCTTC.

This chain connects TRBV5-1 to TRBJ1-1, with D unresolved. Germline CDR1 is SGHRS and CDR2 is YFSETQ. The CDR3 totals 14 residues. The V and J ends lost 0 bases and 1 base respectively, with 7 bases between them. CDR3 protein: CASSLVGRNTEAFF. In DNA form, the CDR3 reads TGCGCCAGCAGCTTGGTGGGCAGGAACACTGAAGCTTTCTTT.

Here the CDR3 reads CASSKEEAYGYTF. The CDR3, as DNA: TGTGCCAGTAGTAAGGAGGAGGCCTATGGCTACACCTTC. V gene TRBV19 combines with J gene TRBJ1-2; D gene uncertain. V gave up 4 bases and J gave up 4 bases, with 10 bases separating them. The germline gives CDR1 LNHDA, CDR2 SQIVND (reference sequence). The CDR3 length is 13 residues.

V is TRBV10-3 and J is TRBJ1-6; TRBD1 matches at 8 bases. CDR1 is ENHRY, CDR2 SYGVKD, per germline. The CDR3 is 15 residues long. The trim removed 9 bases at V and 7 bases at J, leaving 11 bases unmatched. In nucleotides, the CDR3 is TGTGCCATTACCTCCGGGACAGGTTTAAATTCACCCCTCCACTTT. It encodes CAITSGTGLNSPLHF.

A remark on this clone: At one end, the junction sequence differs from germline, possibly due to a read error. The chain recombines TRBV5-6 with TRBJ2-4; possibly TRBD1 for D (6 bases). Germline-derived CDR1 and CDR2 are SGHDT and YYEEEE. This CDR3 is 14 amino acids long. The CDR3 DNA reads as TGTGCCAGCAGCTTGTCTCGCGCCGACCGGGACATATTATTC. Protein sequence: CASSLSRADRDILF.

This clone was seen a handful of times. This chain uses TRBV18 with TRBJ1-1, with 7 bases lining up with TRBD1. This CDR3 has 15 residues. Germline CDR1 reads KGHSH; CDR2 reads LQKENI. Trimming took 4 bases from V and 5 from J; bases not matched to a gene: 10. The CDR3 protein is CASSLQGGAGTEAFF. The CDR3 DNA follows: TGTGCCAGCTCACTCCAAGGGGGCGCGGGGACTGAAGCTTTCTTT.

The chain recombines TRBV5-1 with TRBJ2-2; 9 bases fit TRBD1. This CDR3 has 17 amino acids. CDR1 is SGHRS, CDR2 YFSETQ, per germline. V shed 1 base and J 7 bases; nucleotides not matched to a gene: 11. CDR3 residues: CASSLRFRTGENGELFF. DNA of the CDR3: TGCGCCAGCAGCTTGCGATTCCGGACAGGGGAGAACGGGGAGCTGTTTTTT.

This rearrangement joins TRBV29-1 to TRBJ2-3; no firm D call. Trimming removed 6 bases at V and 3 bases at J, with 13 bases between. The CDR3 length is 13 residues. In germline, CDR1 is SQVTM, CDR2 ANQGSEA. This chain's CDR3 is CSVTRLGTDTQYF. The CDR3 nucleotides read TGCAGCGTCACGAGACTGGGGACAGATACGCAGTATTTT.

The gene calls are TRBV7-6 and TRBJ2-7, with 8 bases lining up with TRBD1. CDR3 length: 15 amino acids. Per germline, CDR1 SGHVS and CDR2 FNYEAQ. The junction had 9 bases not matched to a gene; V was cut back by 5 bases and J by 3 bases. CDR3 in DNA: TGTGCCAGCAGCCTAAGTAAGGGACAGGACTACGAGCAGTACTTC. This encodes CASSLSKGQDYEQYF.

This clone showed up just once. The chain carries TRBV6-4 and TRBJ1-5, with D possibly matching TRBD1 (6 bases). V dropped 10 bases and J dropped 4 bases, with 20 bases sitting between them. The germline V gene has CDR1 MRHNA and CDR2 SNTAGT. The CDR3 sequence is 15 residues long. The chain's CDR3 is CAKTGLQGWNQPQHF. DNA for the CDR3: TGTGCCAAGACCGGACTACAGGGTTGGAATCAGCCCCAGCATTTT.

The genes are TRBV7-9 and TRBJ1-6; D unclear. Germline CDR1 and CDR2: SEHNR and FQNEAQ (reference sequence). The length of the CDR3 is 13 residues. Trimming took off 5 bases at V and 8 bases at J, with 10 bases between the two ends. This CDR3 reads CASSLGRDSPLHF. The CDR3 coding sequence is TGTGCCAGCAGCCTAGGACGGGATTCACCCCTCCACTTT.

This chain joins TRBV5-4 and TRBJ2-7; 7 bases are shared with TRBD2. V dropped 0 bases and J dropped 3; count of bases not matched to a gene: 3. The CDR3 sequence is 14 residues long. The germline gives CDR1 SGHNT, CDR2 YYREEE (reference sequence). The CDR3, as DNA: TGTGCCAGCAGCTTGGGTGGGACTAACTACGAGCAGTACTTC. Translation: CASSLGGTNYEQYF.

In the case of this clone: At one boundary the junction diverges from the germline segment, which might be a read error. Other DNA sequences in the sample encode the same CDR3. This chain links TRBV4-3 with TRBJ2-7; D is perhaps TRBD1 (6 bases). Germline V lookup: CDR1 LGHNA, CDR2 YSLEER. The CDR3 is 15 residues long. DNA for the CDR3: TGCGCTAGCAGCCAAGATCACCAGGGGTTTAACGAGCAGTACTTC. Amino acid sequence: CASSQDHQGFNEQYF.

The chain links TRBV5-6 to TRBJ1-2, with D uncertain. CDR1 is SGHDT and CDR2 is YYEEEE in the germline V gene. This CDR3 spans 14 amino acids. V was pared by 2 bases and J by 5 bases, with 13 bases between. Here the CDR3 reads CASSFRTDPYGYTF. In DNA, the CDR3 is TGTGCCAGCAGCTTCCGTACGGACCCTTATGGCTACACCTTC.